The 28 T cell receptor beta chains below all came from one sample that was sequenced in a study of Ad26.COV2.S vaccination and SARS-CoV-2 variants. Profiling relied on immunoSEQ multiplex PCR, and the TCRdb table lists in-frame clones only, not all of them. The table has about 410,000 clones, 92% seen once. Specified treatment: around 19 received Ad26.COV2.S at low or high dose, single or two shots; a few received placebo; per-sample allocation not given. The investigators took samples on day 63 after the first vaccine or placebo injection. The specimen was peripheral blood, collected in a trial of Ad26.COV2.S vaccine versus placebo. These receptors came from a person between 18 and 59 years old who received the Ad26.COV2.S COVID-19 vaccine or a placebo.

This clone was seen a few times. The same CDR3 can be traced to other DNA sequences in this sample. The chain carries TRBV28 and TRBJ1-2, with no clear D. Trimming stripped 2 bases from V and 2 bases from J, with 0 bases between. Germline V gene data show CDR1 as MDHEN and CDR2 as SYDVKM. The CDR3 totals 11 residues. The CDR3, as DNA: TGTGCCAGCAGTTTAAACTATGGCTACACCTTC. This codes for CASSLNYGYTF.

The CDR3 loop is CAFWQGPGGAIDTQYF. CDR3 nucleotide sequence: TGTGCCTTCTGGCAGGGTCCCGGGGGGGCCATAGATACGCAGTATTTT. The chain couples TRBV7-9 to TRBJ2-3; 8 nucleotides match TRBD2. The CDR3 is made up of 16 amino acids. V dropped 11 bases and J dropped 5; count of bases not matched to a gene: 18. Germline lookup yields CDR1 SEHNR and CDR2 FQNEAQ (reference sequence).

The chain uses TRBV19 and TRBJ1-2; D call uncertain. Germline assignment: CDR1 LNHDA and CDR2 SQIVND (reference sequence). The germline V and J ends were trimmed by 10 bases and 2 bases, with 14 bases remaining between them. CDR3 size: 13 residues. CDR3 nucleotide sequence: TGTGCCACCATGATAAGCACGAACTATGGCTACACCTTC. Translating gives CATMISTNYGYTF.

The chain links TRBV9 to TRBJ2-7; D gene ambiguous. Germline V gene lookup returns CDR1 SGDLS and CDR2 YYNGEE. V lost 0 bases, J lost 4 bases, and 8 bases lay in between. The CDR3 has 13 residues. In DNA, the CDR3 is TGTGCCAGCAGCGTAGTCGAAGGGTACGAGCAGTACTTC. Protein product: CASSVVEGYEQYF.

CDR3 residues: CASSELGGVPAFF. The CDR3 nucleotides are TGTGCCAGCAGTGAATTGGGGGGGGTGCCGGCTTTCTTT. The chain couples TRBV6-1 to TRBJ1-1; possibly TRBD1 for D (5 bases). This CDR3 is built from 13 residues. The V end was cut by 2 bases, the J end by 11 bases, with 15 bases between. Germline assignment: CDR1 MNHNS and CDR2 SASEGT.

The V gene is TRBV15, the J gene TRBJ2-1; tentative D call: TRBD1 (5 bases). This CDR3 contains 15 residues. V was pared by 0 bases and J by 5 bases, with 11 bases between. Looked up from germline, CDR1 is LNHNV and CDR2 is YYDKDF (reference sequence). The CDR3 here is CATSREGAGHNEQFF. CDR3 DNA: TGTGCCACCAGCAGAGAAGGCGCAGGGCACAATGAGCAGTTCTTC.

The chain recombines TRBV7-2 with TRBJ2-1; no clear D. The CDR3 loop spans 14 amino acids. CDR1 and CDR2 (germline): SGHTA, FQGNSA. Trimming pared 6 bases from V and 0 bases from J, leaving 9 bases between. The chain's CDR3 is CASRLESSYNEQFF. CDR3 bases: TGTGCCAGCAGGCTCGAAAGCTCCTACAATGAGCAGTTCTTC.

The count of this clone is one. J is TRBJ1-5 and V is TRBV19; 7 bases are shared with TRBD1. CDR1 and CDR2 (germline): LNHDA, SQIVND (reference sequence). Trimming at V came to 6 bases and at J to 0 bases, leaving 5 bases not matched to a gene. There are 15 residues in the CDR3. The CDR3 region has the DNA TGTGCCAGTAGCCTGACAGGGAATAGCAATCAGCCCCAGCATTTT. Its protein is CASSLTGNSNQPQHF.

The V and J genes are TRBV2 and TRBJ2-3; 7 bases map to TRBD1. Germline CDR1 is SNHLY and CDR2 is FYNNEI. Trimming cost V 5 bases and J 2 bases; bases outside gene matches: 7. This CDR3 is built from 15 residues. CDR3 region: CASSSGTANTDTQYF. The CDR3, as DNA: TGTGCCAGCAGTTCCGGGACAGCAAACACAGATACGCAGTATTTT.

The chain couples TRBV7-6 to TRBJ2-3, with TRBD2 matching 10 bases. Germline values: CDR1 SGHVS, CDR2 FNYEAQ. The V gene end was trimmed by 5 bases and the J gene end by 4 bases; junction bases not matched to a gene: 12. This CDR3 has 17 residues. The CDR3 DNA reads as TGTGCCAGCAGCCGAGACCCAAGCGGGGGGGCGGCAGATACGCAGTATTTT. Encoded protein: CASSRDPSGGAADTQYF.

CDR3 residues: CASGWGSSYEQYF. In DNA form, the CDR3 reads TGTGCCAGCGGATGGGGGTCCTCCTACGAGCAGTACTTC. This chain uses TRBV12-3 or TRBV12-4 with TRBJ2-7; the D gene could be TRBD1 or TRBD2 (5 bases each). The germline V and J ends were trimmed by 8 bases and 0 bases, with 11 bases remaining between them. The CDR3 totals 13 residues.

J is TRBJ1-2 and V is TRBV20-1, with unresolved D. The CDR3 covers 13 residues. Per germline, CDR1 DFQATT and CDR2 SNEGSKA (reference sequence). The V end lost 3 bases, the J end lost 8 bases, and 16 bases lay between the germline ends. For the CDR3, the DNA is TGCAGTGCTAGTTCAACAATCTTGACCGGCTACACCTTC. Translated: CSASSTILTGYTF.

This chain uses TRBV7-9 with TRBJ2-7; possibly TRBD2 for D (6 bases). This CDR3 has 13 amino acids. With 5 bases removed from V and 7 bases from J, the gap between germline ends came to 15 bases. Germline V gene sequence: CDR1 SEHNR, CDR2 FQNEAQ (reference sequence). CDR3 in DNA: TGTGCCAGCAGCGGGGCCTTCGGGAGTGAGCAGTACTTC. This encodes CASSGAFGSEQYF.

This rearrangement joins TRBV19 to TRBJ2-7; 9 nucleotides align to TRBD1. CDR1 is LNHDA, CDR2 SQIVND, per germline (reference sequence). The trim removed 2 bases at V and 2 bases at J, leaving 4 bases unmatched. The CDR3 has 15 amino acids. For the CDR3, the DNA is TGTGCCAGTAGTATACCGGGACAGGGCGCCTACGAGCAGTACTTC. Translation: CASSIPGQGAYEQYF.

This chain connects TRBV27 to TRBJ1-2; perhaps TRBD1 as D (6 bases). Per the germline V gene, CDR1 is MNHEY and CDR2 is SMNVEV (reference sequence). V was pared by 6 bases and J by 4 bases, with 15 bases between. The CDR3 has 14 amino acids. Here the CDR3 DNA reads TGTGCCAGCAGCAGAGACAGGAGAACCTATGGCTACACCTTC. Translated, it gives CASSRDRRTYGYTF.

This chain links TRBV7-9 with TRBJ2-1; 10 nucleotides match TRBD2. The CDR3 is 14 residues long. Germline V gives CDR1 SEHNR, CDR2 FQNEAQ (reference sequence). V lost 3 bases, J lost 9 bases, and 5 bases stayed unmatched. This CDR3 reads CASSLETSGLEQFF. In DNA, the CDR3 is TGTGCCAGCAGCTTGGAGACTAGCGGGCTTGAGCAGTTCTTC. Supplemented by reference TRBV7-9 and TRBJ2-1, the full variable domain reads DTGVSQNPRHKITKRGQNVTFRCDPISEHNRLYWYRQTLGQGPEFLTYFQNEAQLEKSRLLSDRFSAERPKGSFSTLEIQRTEQGDSAMYLCASSLETSGLEQFFGPGTRLTVL.

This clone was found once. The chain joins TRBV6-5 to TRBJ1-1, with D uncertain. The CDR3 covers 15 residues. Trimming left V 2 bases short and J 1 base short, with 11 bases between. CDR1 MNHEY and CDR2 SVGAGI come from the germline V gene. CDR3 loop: CASSYRPTRNTEAFF. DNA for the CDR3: TGTGCCAGCAGTTACAGACCTACAAGGAACACTGAAGCTTTCTTT.

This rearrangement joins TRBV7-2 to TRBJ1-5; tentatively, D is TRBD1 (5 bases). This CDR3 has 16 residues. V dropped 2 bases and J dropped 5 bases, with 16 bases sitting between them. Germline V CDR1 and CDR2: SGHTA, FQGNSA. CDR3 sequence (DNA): TGTGCCAGCAGCTTATTTTCGGTGTCAGGGTATCAGCCCCAGCATTTT. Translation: CASSLFSVSGYQPQHF.

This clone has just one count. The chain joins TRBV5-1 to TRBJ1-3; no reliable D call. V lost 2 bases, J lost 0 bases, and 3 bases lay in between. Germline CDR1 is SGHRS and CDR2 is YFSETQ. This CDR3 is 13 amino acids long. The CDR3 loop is CASSLDSGNTIYF. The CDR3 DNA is TGCGCCAGCAGCTTAGACTCTGGAAACACCATATATTTT.

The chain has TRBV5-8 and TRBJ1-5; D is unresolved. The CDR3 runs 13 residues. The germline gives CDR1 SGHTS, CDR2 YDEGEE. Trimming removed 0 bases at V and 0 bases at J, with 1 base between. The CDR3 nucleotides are TGTGCCAGCAGCTTGGATAGCAATCAGCCCCAGCATTTT. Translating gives CASSLDSNQPQHF.

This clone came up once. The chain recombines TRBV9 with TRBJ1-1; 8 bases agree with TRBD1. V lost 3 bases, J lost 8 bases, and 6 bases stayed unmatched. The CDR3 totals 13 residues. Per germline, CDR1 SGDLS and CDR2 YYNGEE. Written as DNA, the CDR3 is TGTGCCAGCAGCGCACCCGGGACAGGAGAAGCTTTCTTT. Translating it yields CASSAPGTGEAFF.

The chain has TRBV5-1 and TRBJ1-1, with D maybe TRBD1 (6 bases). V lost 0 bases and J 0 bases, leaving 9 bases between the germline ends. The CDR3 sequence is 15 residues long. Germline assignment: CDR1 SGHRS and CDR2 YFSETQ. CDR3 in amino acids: CASSLEGTMNTEAFF. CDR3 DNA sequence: TGCGCCAGCAGCTTGGAAGGGACAATGAACACTGAAGCTTTCTTT. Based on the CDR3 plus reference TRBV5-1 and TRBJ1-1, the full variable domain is KAGVTQTPRYLIKTRGQQVTLSCSPISGHRSVSWYQQTPGQGLQFLFEYFSETQRNKGNFPGRFSGRQFSNSRSEMNVSTLELGDSALYLCASSLEGTMNTEAFFGQGTRLTVV.

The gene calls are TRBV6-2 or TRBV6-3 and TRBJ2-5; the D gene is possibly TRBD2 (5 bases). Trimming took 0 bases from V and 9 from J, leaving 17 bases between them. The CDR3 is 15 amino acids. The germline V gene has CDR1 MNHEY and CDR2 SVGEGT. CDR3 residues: CASSYSPGKAGAQYF. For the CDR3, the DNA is TGTGCCAGCAGTTACTCCCCCGGAAAGGCCGGGGCCCAGTACTTC.

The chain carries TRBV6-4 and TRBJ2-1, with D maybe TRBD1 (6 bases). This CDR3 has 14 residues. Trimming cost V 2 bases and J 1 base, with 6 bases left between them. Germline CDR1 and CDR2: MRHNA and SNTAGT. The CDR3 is CASSDRGSYNEQFF. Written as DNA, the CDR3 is TGTGCCAGCAGTGACAGGGGGTCCTACAATGAGCAGTTCTTC.

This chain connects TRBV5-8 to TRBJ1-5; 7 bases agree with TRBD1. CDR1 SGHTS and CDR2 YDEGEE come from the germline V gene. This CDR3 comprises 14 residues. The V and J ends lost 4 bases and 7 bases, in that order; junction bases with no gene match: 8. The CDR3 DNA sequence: TGTGCCAGCAGCAAAAGGACAGGCTTACAGCCCCAGCATTTT. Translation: CASSKRTGLQPQHF.

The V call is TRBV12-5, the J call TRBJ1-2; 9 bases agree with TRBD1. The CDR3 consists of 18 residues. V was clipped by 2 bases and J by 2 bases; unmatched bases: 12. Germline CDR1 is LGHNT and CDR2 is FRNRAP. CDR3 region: CASGLLLAGQGRNYGYTF. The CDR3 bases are TGTGCTAGTGGTTTGCTTCTTGCGGGACAGGGACGGAACTATGGCTACACCTTC.

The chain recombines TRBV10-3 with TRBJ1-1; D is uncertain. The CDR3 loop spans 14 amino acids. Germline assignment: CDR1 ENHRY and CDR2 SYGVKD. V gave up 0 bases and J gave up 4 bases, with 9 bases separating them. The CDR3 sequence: CAISESQLLTEAFF. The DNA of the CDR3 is TGTGCCATCAGTGAGTCACAGCTCCTCACTGAAGCTTTCTTT.

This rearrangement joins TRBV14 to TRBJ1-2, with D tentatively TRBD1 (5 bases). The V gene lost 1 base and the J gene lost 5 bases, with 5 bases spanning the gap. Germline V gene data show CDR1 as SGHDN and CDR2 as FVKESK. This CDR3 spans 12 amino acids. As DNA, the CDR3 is TGTGCCAGCAGCCAAGGGACATATGGCTACACCTTC. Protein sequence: CASSQGTYGYTF.